The T cell receptor beta chain described here comes from a study of OX40 agonist ivuxolimab in advanced cancers. Study in general: Ivuxolimab doses were 0.01, 0.1, 0.3, 1.5, 3 or 10 mg/kg every 2 weeks.

CDR3 length: 15 residues. The germline gives CDR1 SGHKS, CDR2 YYEKEE (reference sequence). About this clone: An end of the junction does not agree with germline; a read error may underlie this.

Clones were sequenced by immunoSEQ multiplex PCR, and TCRdb holds only the in-frame ones, with some missing. The sample gives tens of thousands of clones, less than 90% of which show up once; about 0.73% is in the top ten. This material consisted of CD4+ or CD8+ T cells sorted from blood, taken in a trial of the OX40 agonist ivuxolimab. The receptor was derived from an adult with an advanced solid tumor such as melanoma, head and neck, liver or kidney cancer. The rearrangement uses TRBV5-5 and TRBJ2-7, with 8 bases fitting TRBD1. This chain's CDR3 is CASRLGQAPSYEQYF. The CDR3, as DNA: TGTGCCAGCAGGTTGGGACAGGCTCCTTCCTACGAGCAGTACTTC.